Listed below are T cell receptor beta chains from one sample, sequenced in a study of radiotherapy plus CTLA-4 blockade in lung cancer. The protocol was immunoSEQ multiplex PCR, while the TCRdb copy is restricted to in-frame clones and leaves out a portion. The sample consists of around 91,000 clones, about 90% of them appearing once. The sequencing used peripheral blood, collected from a patient treated with radiotherapy plus ipilimumab. The receptors were gathered from a human donor with non-small cell lung cancer that progressed on radiotherapy plus ipilimumab. Each CDR3 is given with its conserved first and last residue. Fields, in order: J gene, D gene, clone size, V gene, CDR3 protein, CDR3 DNA. D genes are given only for firm matches. Some rows have no size entry. The others give once, few or many, or a class for an expanded clone.

j_call: TRBJ2-3; d_call: TRBD2; clone_size: -; v_call: TRBV15; cdr3_aa: CATSRGTSGATDTQYF; cdr3_nt: TGTGCCACCAGCAGGGGGACTAGCGGGGCCACAGATACGCAGTATTTT
j_call: TRBJ2-1; d_call: TRBD2; clone_size: -; v_call: TRBV7-2; cdr3_aa: CASSQRGAGGRNEQFF; cdr3_nt: TGTGCCAGCAGCCAACGGGGTGCGGGCGGGAGAAATGAGCAGTTCTTC
j_call: TRBJ1-1; d_call: -; clone_size: -; v_call: TRBV29-1; cdr3_aa: CSVFLRRNTEAFF; cdr3_nt: TGCAGCGTCTTCCTCAGGAGGAACACTGAAGCTTTCTTT
j_call: TRBJ1-2; d_call: TRBD1; clone_size: once; v_call: TRBV19; cdr3_aa: CASSTFRDSNYGYTF; cdr3_nt: TGTGCCAGTAGTACCTTCCGGGACAGCAACTATGGCTACACCTTC
j_call: TRBJ2-2; d_call: TRBD2; clone_size: -; v_call: TRBV29-1; cdr3_aa: CSADAGGIGELFF; cdr3_nt: TGCAGCGCAGACGCGGGAGGGATCGGGGAGCTGTTTTTT
j_call: TRBJ2-7; d_call: TRBD2; clone_size: -; v_call: TRBV28; cdr3_aa: CASSSTSGGLTYEQYF; cdr3_nt: TGTGCCAGCAGTTCAACCTCGGGGGGACTCACTTACGAGCAGTACTTC
j_call: TRBJ2-5; d_call: TRBD2; clone_size: -; v_call: TRBV7-3; cdr3_aa: CASSKRSGSLETQYF; cdr3_nt: TGTGCCAGCAGTAAGCGGAGCGGGAGTTTAGAGACCCAGTACTTC
j_call: TRBJ1-5; d_call: -; clone_size: -; v_call: TRBV27; cdr3_aa: CASRQGSRSNQPQHF; cdr3_nt: TGTGCCAGCAGGCAGGGGTCACGTAGCAATCAGCCCCAGCATTTT
j_call: TRBJ2-7; d_call: TRBD1; clone_size: -; v_call: TRBV7-8; cdr3_aa: CASSLRTGGFSYEQYF; cdr3_nt: TGTGCCAGCAGCCTCCGGACAGGGGGGTTCTCCTACGAGCAGTACTTC
j_call: TRBJ2-1; d_call: -; clone_size: -; v_call: TRBV5-1; cdr3_aa: CASSLEGVEQFF; cdr3_nt: TGCGCCAGCAGCTTGGAGGGGGTTGAGCAGTTCTTC
j_call: TRBJ1-2; d_call: -; clone_size: -; v_call: TRBV23-1; cdr3_aa: CASSQPLCVRVWGYTF; cdr3_nt: TGCGCCAGCAGTCAACCCCTGTGCGTCCGGGTGTGGGGCTACACCTTC
j_call: TRBJ2-3; d_call: -; clone_size: -; v_call: TRBV5-1; cdr3_aa: CASSLPQDSGDTQYF; cdr3_nt: TGCGCCAGCAGCTTGCCCCAGGACAGTGGAGATACGCAGTATTTT
j_call: TRBJ2-1; d_call: -; clone_size: -; v_call: TRBV4-2; cdr3_aa: CASSQRAEQFF; cdr3_nt: TGTGCCAGCAGCCAGCGGGCTGAGCAGTTCTTC
j_call: TRBJ1-5; d_call: -; clone_size: -; v_call: TRBV6-5; cdr3_aa: CASSPRGDQPQHF; cdr3_nt: TGTGCCAGCAGCCCGCGGGGGGATCAGCCCCAGCATTTT
j_call: TRBJ2-7; d_call: TRBD2; clone_size: -; v_call: TRBV28; cdr3_aa: CASERDIHYEQYF; cdr3_nt: TGTGCCAGCGAGCGGGATATTCACTACGAGCAGTACTTC
j_call: TRBJ1-1; d_call: -; clone_size: -; v_call: TRBV6-5; cdr3_aa: CASKAQNRVSEAFF; cdr3_nt: TGTGCCAGCAAGGCCCAAAACAGGGTTTCGGAAGCTTTCTTT
j_call: TRBJ2-1; d_call: -; clone_size: -; v_call: TRBV4-2; cdr3_aa: CASSQDASYNEQFF; cdr3_nt: TGTGCCAGCAGCCAGGACGCCTCCTACAATGAGCAGTTCTTC
j_call: TRBJ1-5; d_call: -; clone_size: few; v_call: TRBV5-8; cdr3_aa: CASSLGQVVNQPQHF; cdr3_nt: TGTGCCAGCAGCTTGGGGCAGGTGGTGAATCAGCCCCAGCATTTT
j_call: TRBJ2-1; d_call: -; clone_size: once; v_call: TRBV5-1; cdr3_aa: CASSLDGTRYNEQFF; cdr3_nt: TGCGCCAGCAGCTTGGATGGGACTCGCTACAATGAGCAGTTCTTC
j_call: TRBJ2-3; d_call: -; clone_size: -; v_call: TRBV7-9; cdr3_aa: CASSEYASLNTQYF; cdr3_nt: TGTGCCAGCAGTGAATATGCTTCTTTAAATACGCAGTATTTT
j_call: TRBJ2-1; d_call: TRBD2; clone_size: once; v_call: TRBV27; cdr3_aa: CASRSGTSVNNEQFF; cdr3_nt: TGTGCCAGCAGATCCGGGACTAGCGTTAACAATGAGCAGTTCTTC
j_call: TRBJ1-2; d_call: -; clone_size: -; v_call: TRBV2; cdr3_aa: CASSTGQSRNYGYTF; cdr3_nt: TGTGCCAGCAGTACAGGACAGAGTCGCAACTATGGCTACACCTTC
j_call: TRBJ2-7; d_call: TRBD2; clone_size: -; v_call: TRBV2; cdr3_aa: CASSDRQTGLAGQYF; cdr3_nt: TGTGCCAGCAGTGACCGACAAACCGGACTAGCGGGGCAGTACTTC
j_call: TRBJ1-1; d_call: TRBD1; clone_size: few; v_call: TRBV7-2; cdr3_aa: CASSKDRTSTEAFF; cdr3_nt: TGTGCCAGCAGCAAGGACAGGACGAGCACTGAAGCTTTCTTT
j_call: TRBJ2-1; d_call: -; clone_size: -; v_call: TRBV28; cdr3_aa: CASTQPNNEQFF; cdr3_nt: TGTGCCAGCACCCAACCTAACAATGAGCAGTTCTTC
j_call: TRBJ1-1; d_call: -; clone_size: -; v_call: TRBV28; cdr3_aa: CASSPNGRGSYTEAFF; cdr3_nt: TGTGCCAGCAGTCCCAACGGAAGGGGCTCGTACACTGAAGCTTTCTTT
j_call: TRBJ2-5; d_call: -; clone_size: -; v_call: TRBV5-4; cdr3_aa: CASRGGETQYF; cdr3_nt: TGTGCCAGCAGGGGTGGGGAGACCCAGTACTTC
j_call: TRBJ2-7; d_call: -; clone_size: -; v_call: TRBV14; cdr3_aa: CASSPPGAGGFYEQYF; cdr3_nt: TGTGCCAGCAGCCCCCCGGGGGCAGGGGGTTTCTACGAGCAGTACTTC
j_call: TRBJ2-5; d_call: -; clone_size: -; v_call: TRBV25-1; cdr3_aa: CASSVLGEGETQYF; cdr3_nt: TGTGCCAGCAGTGTCCTAGGAGAGGGGGAGACCCAGTACTTC
j_call: TRBJ2-3; d_call: -; clone_size: -; v_call: TRBV9; cdr3_aa: CASSVVGQPSTDTQYF; cdr3_nt: TGTGCCAGCAGCGTAGTGGGACAACCTAGCACAGATACGCAGTATTTT
j_call: TRBJ1-2; d_call: -; clone_size: -; v_call: TRBV6-5; cdr3_aa: CASRDGQLYGYTF; cdr3_nt: TGTGCCAGCAGAGACGGACAGTTGTATGGCTACACCTTC
j_call: TRBJ1-1; d_call: -; clone_size: -; v_call: TRBV7-9; cdr3_aa: CASSPGPAGTEAFF; cdr3_nt: TGTGCCAGCAGCCCCGGCCCCGCCGGCACTGAAGCTTTCTTT
j_call: TRBJ2-7; d_call: TRBD1; clone_size: -; v_call: TRBV28; cdr3_aa: CASSLSGTGRWYEQYF; cdr3_nt: TGTGCCAGCAGTTTATCCGGGACAGGGCGATGGTACGAGCAGTACTTC
j_call: TRBJ1-1; d_call: -; clone_size: -; v_call: TRBV6-1; cdr3_aa: CASSAHPPNTEAFF; cdr3_nt: TGTGCCAGCAGTGCACACCCGCCGAACACTGAAGCTTTCTTT
j_call: TRBJ1-2; d_call: -; clone_size: -; v_call: TRBV2; cdr3_aa: CASSLTDGTNYGYTF; cdr3_nt: TGTGCCAGCAGCCTAACGGACGGAACTAACTATGGCTACACCTTC
j_call: TRBJ2-2; d_call: -; clone_size: -; v_call: TRBV7-8; cdr3_aa: CASIPLQDAGELFF; cdr3_nt: TGTGCCAGCATCCCCCTCCAGGATGCCGGGGAGCTGTTTTTT
j_call: TRBJ2-5; d_call: -; clone_size: -; v_call: TRBV7-6; cdr3_aa: CASSLGGWSIQYF; cdr3_nt: TGTGCCAGCAGCTTAGGGGGATGGTCTATCCAGTACTTC
j_call: TRBJ2-1; d_call: -; clone_size: few; v_call: TRBV15; cdr3_aa: CATSRPTDGYNEQFF; cdr3_nt: TGTGCCACCAGCCGGCCCACGGACGGATACAATGAGCAGTTCTTC
j_call: TRBJ2-3; d_call: TRBD2; clone_size: -; v_call: TRBV4-1; cdr3_aa: CASSQVLAGSTDTQYF; cdr3_nt: TGCGCCAGCAGCCAAGTACTAGCGGGTAGCACAGATACGCAGTATTTT
j_call: TRBJ1-1; d_call: TRBD1; clone_size: -; v_call: TRBV5-4; cdr3_aa: CASSFSGTGGERGNTEAFF; cdr3_nt: TGTGCCAGCAGCTTCTCCGGGACAGGGGGCGAGAGGGGGAACACTGAAGCTTTCTTT
j_call: TRBJ2-2; d_call: TRBD1; clone_size: -; v_call: TRBV2; cdr3_aa: CASSPGQGLRGGELFF; cdr3_nt: TGTGCCAGCAGCCCGGGACAGGGACTCAGGGGCGGGGAGCTGTTTTTT
j_call: TRBJ2-5; d_call: TRBD2; clone_size: -; v_call: TRBV5-1; cdr3_aa: CASSLYPSGQETQYF; cdr3_nt: TGCGCCAGCAGCTTGTACCCTAGCGGTCAAGAGACCCAGTACTTC
j_call: TRBJ1-1; d_call: TRBD1; clone_size: few; v_call: TRBV29-1; cdr3_aa: CSVWTGRDTEAFF; cdr3_nt: TGCAGCGTTTGGACAGGTCGGGACACTGAAGCTTTCTTT
j_call: TRBJ2-2; d_call: TRBD2; clone_size: -; v_call: TRBV9; cdr3_aa: CASSVGVGGSSAGELFF; cdr3_nt: TGTGCCAGCAGCGTAGGAGTTGGCGGGAGTTCAGCCGGGGAGCTGTTTTTT
j_call: TRBJ1-1; d_call: -; clone_size: -; v_call: TRBV6-6; cdr3_aa: CASSYSFGLNTEAFF; cdr3_nt: TGTGCCAGCAGTTACTCGTTTGGCCTCAACACTGAAGCTTTCTTT
j_call: TRBJ1-3; d_call: TRBD1; clone_size: -; v_call: TRBV5-1; cdr3_aa: CASSLDRGTGNTIYF; cdr3_nt: TGCGCCAGCAGCTTGGACAGGGGTACTGGAAACACCATATATTTT
j_call: TRBJ1-5; d_call: TRBD1; clone_size: -; v_call: TRBV27; cdr3_aa: CASRPTGQGIGNNQPQHF; cdr3_nt: TGTGCCAGCAGGCCAACGGGACAGGGGATAGGCAACAATCAGCCCCAGCATTTT
j_call: TRBJ2-7; d_call: -; clone_size: -; v_call: TRBV7-9; cdr3_aa: CASSLNWVPYEQYF; cdr3_nt: TGTGCCAGCAGCTTAAACTGGGTCCCCTACGAGCAGTACTTC
j_call: TRBJ1-3; d_call: TRBD1; clone_size: -; v_call: TRBV5-5; cdr3_aa: CASSNLLRDRVKGNTIYF; cdr3_nt: TGTGCCAGCAGCAATCTACTGCGGGACAGGGTAAAAGGAAACACCATATATTTT
j_call: TRBJ2-5; d_call: -; clone_size: -; v_call: TRBV10-2; cdr3_aa: CASSESGTTRETQYF; cdr3_nt: TGCGCCAGCAGTGAGTCGGGTACCACTAGGGAGACCCAGTACTTC